Following are 22 T cell receptor beta chains from one sample sequenced in a study of OX40 agonist ivuxolimab in advanced cancers. Only in-frame clones appear in the TCRdb table, and some are missing; sequencing was by immunoSEQ multiplex PCR. The sample lists more than 95,000 clones; around 90% were seen once. The sequencing here drew on CD4+ or CD8+ T cells sorted from blood, taken in a trial of the OX40 agonist ivuxolimab. These receptors originate from an adult with an advanced solid tumor such as melanoma, head and neck, liver or kidney cancer.

The chain joins TRBV28 to TRBJ1-5; the match to TRBD1 covers 7 bases. V trimming: 4 bases; J trimming: 11 bases; junction bases outside the gene matches: 17. Germline lookup yields CDR1 MDHEN and CDR2 SYDVKM. The CDR3 length is 16 residues. DNA for the CDR3: TGTGCCAGCAGTTCCCCGACAGGGCTGGATGGATCCGCCCAGCATTTT. As protein: CASSSPTGLDGSAQHF. Full variable domain (rest looked up from reference TRBV28 and TRBJ1-5): DVKVTQSSRYLVKRTGEKVFLECVQDMDHENMFWYRQDPGLGLRLIYFSYDVKMKEKGDIPEGYSVSREKKERFSLILESASTNQTSMYLCASSSPTGLDGSAQHFGDGTRLSIL.

This chain's CDR3 is CASSSRQTGNWGNTIYF. CDR3 bases: TGTGCCAGCAGTTCACGCCAGACAGGGAACTGGGGAAACACCATATATTTT. The rearrangement joins TRBV27 to TRBJ1-3, with 7 nucleotides matching TRBD1. The germline V gene has CDR1 MNHEY and CDR2 SMNVEV (reference sequence). This CDR3 region has 17 residues. The trim removed 4 bases at V and 4 bases at J, leaving 13 bases unmatched.

A single count supports this clone. The chain recombines TRBV13 with TRBJ2-3, with 9 bases matching TRBD2. Germline V CDR1 and CDR2: PRHDT, FYEKMQ (reference sequence). Trimming took 1 base from V and 6 from J; bases not matched to a gene: 5. The CDR3 loop spans 15 amino acids. The CDR3 DNA follows: TGTGCCAGCAGCTTAGTCGGCGGGAGGGGGGATACGCAGTATTTT. Amino acids: CASSLVGGRGDTQYF.

The chain combines TRBV15 with TRBJ1-2; D gene uncertain. Per the germline V gene, CDR1 is LNHNV and CDR2 is YYDKDF (reference sequence). The CDR3 sequence is 14 residues long. Trimming took 2 bases from V and 8 from J, leaving 15 bases between them. CDR3 loop: CATSRLRLPEGYTF. For the CDR3, the DNA is TGTGCCACCAGCAGACTGCGACTCCCGGAAGGCTACACCTTC.

The chain combines TRBV6-5 with TRBJ1-4; 7 bases fit TRBD1. CDR3 length: 15 residues. V shed 6 bases, J shed 3 bases, and the junction held 7 bases outside the gene matches. Germline lookup yields CDR1 MNHEY and CDR2 SVGAGI. The CDR3 sequence: CASRATGLSNEKLFF. The CDR3 nucleotides read TGTGCCAGCAGAGCGACAGGGTTGTCTAATGAAAAACTGTTTTTT.

The V and J genes are TRBV11-2 and TRBJ2-5; D uncertain. The CDR3 is 13 amino acids. Germline CDR1 and CDR2: SGHAT and FQNNGV. The germline V and J ends were trimmed by 7 bases and 7 bases, with 16 bases remaining between them. The CDR3 nucleotides are TGTGCCAGCACTCATAACATGAACGGGACCCAGTACTTC. Protein: CASTHNMNGTQYF. The full variable domain, completed using reference TRBV11-2 and TRBJ2-5, is EAGVAQSPRYKIIEKRQSVAFWCNPISGHATLYWYQQILGQGPKLLIQFQNNGVVDDSQLPKDRFSAERLKGVDSTLKIQPAKLEDSAVYLCASTHNMNGTQYFGPGTRLLVL.

This sequence joins TRBV18 and TRBJ2-7, with D possibly TRBD2 on 6 matching bases. V gave up 2 bases and J gave up 3 bases, with 17 bases separating them. This CDR3 spans 16 amino acids. Germline-derived CDR1 and CDR2 are KGHSH and LQKENI. The CDR3 sequence is CASSPRLEGLSYEQYF. The CDR3 DNA follows: TGTGCCAGCTCACCAAGATTGGAGGGTCTTAGCTACGAGCAGTACTTC. Supplemented by reference TRBV18 and TRBJ2-7, the full variable domain reads NAGVMQNPRHLVRRRGQEARLRCSPMKGHSHVYWYRQLPEEGLKFMVYLQKENIIDESGMPKERFSAEFPKEGPSILRIQQVVRGDSAAYFCASSPRLEGLSYEQYFGPGTRLTVT.

V usage is TRBV5-1 and J usage is TRBJ2-2, with TRBD2 identical over 8 bases. The CDR3 consists of 14 residues. The junction had 2 bases not matched to a gene; V was cut back by 2 bases and J by 5 bases. Looked up from germline, CDR1 is SGHRS and CDR2 is YFSETQ. This CDR3 reads CASSLLAETGELFF. The DNA for the CDR3 is TGCGCCAGCAGCTTACTAGCGGAGACCGGGGAGCTGTTTTTT.

This chain joins TRBV6-6 and TRBJ2-3; 14 nucleotides line up with TRBD2. CDR1 and CDR2 from the germline V gene are MNHNY and SVGAGI (reference sequence). The trim removed 6 bases at V and 9 bases at J, leaving 5 bases unmatched. The CDR3 length is 14 residues. The CDR3 here is CASSPGTSGRTQYF. CDR3 bases: TGTGCCAGCAGCCCCGGGACTAGCGGGAGAACGCAGTATTTT.

This chain uses TRBV11-2 with TRBJ2-7, with unresolved D. The ends were cut back, 4 bases at V and 0 bases at J, with 4 bases in the middle. This CDR3 spans 12 amino acids. Germline CDR1 reads SGHAT; CDR2 reads FQNNGV. The CDR3 DNA sequence: TGTGCCAGCAGCTCCAACTCCTACGAGCAGTACTTC. It is translated as CASSSNSYEQYF.

V usage is TRBV4-3 and J usage is TRBJ1-4; weak D call: TRBD1 (6 bases). V was shortened by 3 bases and J by 6 bases, with 11 bases between the two germline ends. This CDR3 has 14 residues. Germline V CDR1 and CDR2: LGHNA, YSLEER. The CDR3, as DNA: TGCGCCAGCAGCCAGCAGGGGACGGATGAAAAACTGTTTTTT. It translates to CASSQQGTDEKLFF.

The V call is TRBV4-3, the J call TRBJ2-2; D unresolved. This CDR3 contains 13 residues. V lost 4 bases, J lost 4 bases, and 7 bases lay in between. In germline, CDR1 is LGHNA, CDR2 YSLEER. The CDR3 sequence is CASSPRSTGELFF. The CDR3 DNA sequence: TGCGCCAGCAGCCCCCGAAGCACCGGGGAGCTGTTTTTT.

The chain combines TRBV5-1 with TRBJ2-1; 7 positions match TRBD1. CDR3 size: 14 residues. Trimming at V came to 3 bases and at J to 7 bases, leaving 7 bases not matched to a gene. CDR1 and CDR2 (germline): SGHRS, YFSETQ. Here the CDR3 DNA reads TGCGCCAGCAGCTCTGGGACAGTGATAAATGAGCAGTTCTTC. This translates into CASSSGTVINEQFF.

The CDR3, as DNA: TGTGCCAGTAGTCGCCTCAGCTCCTACGAGCAGTACTTC. Amino acids: CASSRLSSYEQYF. The chain links TRBV19 to TRBJ2-7; D is undetermined. V lost 5 bases and J 0 bases, leaving 8 bases between the germline ends. The CDR3 is 13 residues long. Germline assignment: CDR1 LNHDA and CDR2 SQIVND (reference sequence).

This chain joins TRBV7-9 and TRBJ1-1; no reliable D call. V lost 0 bases, J lost 1 base, and 9 bases lay in between. Germline lookup yields CDR1 SEHNR and CDR2 FQNEAQ (reference sequence). The CDR3 has 15 amino acids. The CDR3 DNA reads as TGTGCCAGCAGCTTAGCGGCGGCGCGGAACACTGAAGCTTTCTTT. This encodes CASSLAAARNTEAFF.

The genes are TRBV28 and TRBJ1-2; 8 bases align to TRBD1. Germline V CDR1 and CDR2: MDHEN, SYDVKM. V was pared by 7 bases and J by 2 bases, with 9 bases of the junction left unmatched. CDR3 length: 15 amino acids. CDR3 in amino acids: CASITTGTGNYGYTF. CDR3 sequence (DNA): TGTGCCAGCATCACAACCGGGACAGGAAACTATGGCTACACCTTC.

This rearrangement joins TRBV5-1 to TRBJ2-3; perhaps TRBD2 as D (6 bases). CDR1 is SGHRS and CDR2 is YFSETQ in the germline V gene. The CDR3 covers 16 residues. V lost 5 bases and J 0 bases, leaving 16 bases between the germline ends. CDR3 residues: CASRRGASGSTDTQYF. The CDR3 bases are TGCGCCAGCAGGAGAGGGGCCAGCGGGAGCACAGATACGCAGTATTTT.

The chain couples TRBV5-1 to TRBJ2-3; D may be TRBD1 or TRBD2 (5 bases each). The CDR3 is 13 amino acids. The germline V gene encodes CDR1 SGHRS and CDR2 YFSETQ. Trimming pared 0 bases from V and 6 bases from J, leaving 8 bases between. CDR3 residues: CASSLAEGDTQYF. The CDR3 DNA reads TGCGCCAGCAGCTTGGCCGAGGGGGATACGCAGTATTTT.

The V gene is TRBV6-1, the J gene TRBJ1-2; D is uncertain. V lost 2 bases, J lost 1 base, and 5 bases lay in between. The CDR3 extends over 13 amino acids. The germline CDR1 and CDR2 sequences are MNHNS and SASEGT. The CDR3 bases are TGTGCCAGCAGTGAACAGAATAACTATGGCTACACCTTC. Translating it yields CASSEQNNYGYTF.

The chain has TRBV7-3 and TRBJ2-5; 12 bases are a match to TRBD2. The CDR3 consists of 14 residues. V was pared by 4 bases and J by 4 bases, with 1 base of the junction left unmatched. Germline V gene sequence: CDR1 SGHTA, CDR2 FQGTGA. The CDR3 protein is CASSSGLAGETQYF. CDR3 DNA: TGTGCCAGCAGCTCGGGACTAGCGGGAGAGACCCAGTACTTC. The full variable domain, with the rest looked up from reference TRBV7-3 and TRBJ2-5, is GAGVSQTPSNKVTEKGKYVELRCDPISGHTALYWYRQSLGQGPEFLIYFQGTGAADDSGLPNDRFFAVRPEGSVSTLKIQRTERGDSAVYLCASSSGLAGETQYFGPGTRLLVL.

The V and J genes are TRBV6-5 and TRBJ2-3, with 7 nucleotides matching TRBD2. CDR3 length: 14 residues. Looked up from germline, CDR1 is MNHEY and CDR2 is SVGAGI. Germline trimming cut 6 bases from V and 8 bases from J; bases unmatched to any gene: 11. CDR3 nucleotide sequence: TGTGCCAGCAGGGGTAGCGGGCAAACGGGTACGCAGTATTTT. Its protein product is CASRGSGQTGTQYF.

This chain's CDR3 is CAILLTSSYNEQFF. The CDR3 DNA reads TGTGCCATCCTTCTAACGAGCTCCTACAATGAGCAGTTCTTC. The chain employs TRBV10-3 and TRBJ2-1; D is undetermined. V lost 8 bases and J lost 0, with 11 bases in between. There are 14 residues in the CDR3. The germline CDR1 and CDR2 sequences are ENHRY and SYGVKD.